These T cell receptor beta chains were read from a single sample in a study of OX40 agonist ivuxolimab in advanced cancers. Assay: immunoSEQ multiplex PCR; the TCRdb copy retains only in-frame clones and omits some. The sample includes approximately 73,000 clones, roughly 91% of them seen just once. This sample comprised CD4+ or CD8+ T cells sorted from blood, obtained in a trial of the OX40 agonist ivuxolimab. Source of these receptors: an adult with an advanced solid tumor such as melanoma, head and neck, liver or kidney cancer. The CDR3 runs from the conserved cysteine through the conserved F or W. The order of the fields is D gene, J gene, V gene, clone size, CDR3 DNA, CDR3 protein. D genes are given only for firm matches. Rows may omit the clone size; those that give it use once, few, many or a size class.

>NA|TRBJ2-3|TRBV15|NA
TGTGCCACCAGCAGAGCTTGGGGGAGGAGGACCACAGATACGCAGTATTTT
CATSRAWGRRTTDTQYF
>NA|TRBJ2-5|TRBV5-4|NA
TGTGCCAGCAGCTTCTACCAAGAGACCCAGTACTTC
CASSFYQETQYF
>NA|TRBJ2-7|TRBV18|NA
TGTGCCAGCTCACCAAAGAACGAGCAGTACTTC
CASSPKNEQYF
>NA|TRBJ2-1|TRBV29-1|once
TGCAGCGTTACTAGGTCCTACAATGAGCAGTTCTTC
CSVTRSYNEQFF
>NA|TRBJ1-6|TRBV9|NA
TGTGCCAGCAGCGCCAGGACAGAGGATAATTCACCCCTCCACTTT
CASSARTEDNSPLHF
>NA|TRBJ2-5|TRBV9|NA
TGTGCCAGCAGCGTAGTGGCCGGGGAGACCCAGTACTTC
CASSVVAGETQYF
>TRBD1|TRBJ2-7|TRBV11-3|many
TGTGCCAGCAGCTTCCGGACAGGGGGCGAGCAGTACTTC
CASSFRTGGEQYF
>NA|TRBJ2-5|TRBV19|NA
TGTGCCAGTAGTATAGGAGGGGGGTACAGGGGCCCGAAAGAGACCCAGTACTTC
CASSIGGGYRGPKETQYF
>NA|TRBJ1-1|TRBV7-6|NA
TGTGCCAGCAGCTCCGAGCCTAAGGCCTGTGAAGCTTTCTTT
CASSSEPKACEAFF
>TRBD2|TRBJ2-5|TRBV6-5|once
TGTGCCAGCAGCTCGACTGTGGGAGGGGAGACCCAGTACTTC
CASSSTVGGETQYF
>TRBD2|TRBJ2-7|TRBV30|NA
TGTGCCTGGAGTGTAACTTGGAGCGGGAGGGCCTTCTTC
CAWSVTWSGRAFF
>NA|TRBJ2-5|TRBV19|NA
TGTGCCAGTAGTCGGGATGGGGTCTACCCCTCCCAAGAGACCCAGTACTTC
CASSRDGVYPSQETQYF
>TRBD2|TRBJ2-7|TRBV6-6|NA
TGTGCCAGCAGTACCGGGACTAGCGGGGTCTACGAGCAGTACTTC
CASSTGTSGVYEQYF
>NA|TRBJ1-2|TRBV6-1|NA
TGTGCCAGCAGTAGCCTTTACTATAACTATGGCTACACCTTC
CASSSLYYNYGYTF
>TRBD1|TRBJ2-7|TRBV27|few
TGTGCCAGCAGTTCACAGGGGTACGAGCAGTACTTC
CASSSQGYEQYF
>TRBD2|TRBJ2-5|TRBV19|NA
TGTGCCAGTATAGGGCCCGGACTAGCGAGCCAAGAGACCCAGTACTTC
CASIGPGLASQETQYF
>NA|TRBJ2-7|TRBV28|NA
TGTGCCAGCAGGGGGGGGGCAGGCGACCTCCCCTACGAGCAGTACTTC
CASRGGAGDLPYEQYF
>TRBD1|TRBJ1-1|TRBV7-9|NA
TGTGCCAGCAGCTCCGGAGACAGGGGGGGTGAAGCTTTCTTT
CASSSGDRGGEAFF
>NA|TRBJ1-4|TRBV5-8|NA
TGTGCCAGCAGCCTTAATGAAAAACTGTTTTTT
CASSLNEKLFF
>TRBD2|TRBJ2-5|TRBV18|NA
TGTGCCAGCTCACCGGACGCGGGGGGCCAAGAGACCCAGTACTTC
CASSPDAGGQETQYF
>NA|TRBJ2-2|TRBV18|NA
TGTGCCAGCTCACCACCCTCCGGGAGAGGCACCGGGGAGCTGTTTTTT
CASSPPSGRGTGELFF
>NA|TRBJ1-1|TRBV6-1|NA
TGTGCCAGCAGTGAAGGGAACCCGGGATGGTTCACTGAAGCTTTCTTT
CASSEGNPGWFTEAFF
>NA|TRBJ2-3|TRBV28|once
TGTGCCAGCAGTTTATTTACAGATACGCAGTATTTT
CASSLFTDTQYF
>TRBD1|TRBJ1-2|TRBV9|NA
TGTGCCAGCAGCGTAACAGGGGGGAACTATGGCTACACCTTC
CASSVTGGNYGYTF
>NA|TRBJ2-5|TRBV5-4|once
TGTGCCAGCAGCCGGACGGTGTACCAAGAGACCCAGTACTTC
CASSRTVYQETQYF
>TRBD1|TRBJ2-5|TRBV11-3|NA
TGTGCCAGCAGCGAAACAGGGGCTCAAGAGACCCAGTACTTC
CASSETGAQETQYF
>NA|TRBJ1-3|TRBV30|few
TGTGCCTGGAGTCCAGGCTCTGGAAACACCATATATTTT
CAWSPGSGNTIYF
>TRBD1|TRBJ2-1|TRBV27|NA
TGTGCCAGTAACCCCGGGACAGAGCCCAGCGATGAGCAGTTCTTC
CASNPGTEPSDEQFF
>TRBD2|TRBJ2-2|TRBV7-9|NA
TGTGCCTCCATTGGCGGCGGGAGGGAGGCCGGGGAGCTGTTTTTT
CASIGGGREAGELFF
>NA|TRBJ2-7|TRBV28|NA
TGTGCCAGCAGTAACATATACGAGCAGTACTTC
CASSNIYEQYF
>TRBD1|TRBJ1-2|TRBV9|NA
TGTGCCAGCAGCGACCGGGACAGGGGATATGGCTACACCTTC
CASSDRDRGYGYTF
>NA|TRBJ1-3|TRBV18|NA
TGTGCCAGCTCACTTCTAGACTCTGGAAACACCATATATTTT
CASSLLDSGNTIYF
>TRBD2|TRBJ2-6|TRBV5-4|NA
TGTGCCAGCAGCCCAGGTCGGGCGGGAGGCGCCTCTGGGGCCAACGTCCTGACTTTC
CASSPGRAGGASGANVLTF
>TRBD1|TRBJ1-2|TRBV9|NA
TGTGCCAGCAGCGTCAATCCGGGACAGCTTCTCGATGGCTACACCTTC
CASSVNPGQLLDGYTF
>NA|TRBJ1-5|TRBV19|NA
TGTGCCAGTAGTATATTAGCAGGGATCAATCAGCCCCAGCATTTT
CASSILAGINQPQHF
>NA|TRBJ1-1|TRBV19|NA
TGTGCCAGTTATACAGGGAGGGCTGAAGCTTTCTTT
CASYTGRAEAFF
>NA|TRBJ2-7|TRBV10-3|NA
TGTGCCATCAGGGACGGTAGCTCCTACGAGCAGTACTTC
CAIRDGSSYEQYF
>NA|TRBJ2-5|TRBV5-1|NA
TGCGCCAGCAGCTTGACCCACCAAGAGACCCAGTACTTC
CASSLTHQETQYF
>NA|TRBJ2-4|TRBV7-2|NA
TGTGCCAGCAGCTTAATAGCAGTAGCCAAAAACATTCAGTACTTC
CASSLIAVAKNIQYF
>NA|TRBJ2-5|TRBV15|NA
TGTGCCACCAGCAGAGATATGGCCTCGAGGGAGCAGTACTTC
CATSRDMASREQYF
>TRBD1|TRBJ2-7|TRBV30|NA
TGTGCCTGGAGCACCGGGACAGGCTCCTACGAGCAGTACTTC
CAWSTGTGSYEQYF
>NA|TRBJ2-7|TRBV5-1|NA
TGCGCCAGCAGCAGAAGCGGATCTGGTTTCGAGCAGTACTTC
CASSRSGSGFEQYF
>NA|TRBJ2-6|TRBV11-2|NA
TGTGCCAGCAGCTTAGATCATTTAAGGGGGAATCCTGGGGCCAACGTCCTGACTTTC
CASSLDHLRGNPGANVLTF
>NA|TRBJ2-5|TRBV27|NA
TGTGCCAGCAGTCCCCCGACAGGCCAAGAGACCCAGTACTTC
CASSPPTGQETQYF
>TRBD2|TRBJ2-1|TRBV2|NA
TGTGCCAGCGTGAGACCCGGGACTAGCGGTGCTTCCTACAATGAGCAGTTCTTC
CASVRPGTSGASYNEQFF
>TRBD2|TRBJ2-7|TRBV10-2|NA
TGCGCCAGCAGTGATTTGGGACTAGCGGGAGTGGGATCCTACGAGCAGTACTTC
CASSDLGLAGVGSYEQYF
>NA|TRBJ2-7|TRBV19|once
TGTGCCAGTAGTACCGCCGACAGTCTCTACGAGCAGTACTTC
CASSTADSLYEQYF
>NA|TRBJ1-1|TRBV27|NA
TGTGCCAGCAGTCTGACAGGGAACACTGAAGCTTTCTTT
CASSLTGNTEAFF
>NA|TRBJ2-7|TRBV9|NA
TGTGCCAGCAGCGTAGAAGGCGATATCTCCTACGAGCAGTACTTC
CASSVEGDISYEQYF
>NA|TRBJ1-1|TRBV18|NA
TGTGCCAGCTCACCACAGGGGTCCACTGAAGCTTTCTTT
CASSPQGSTEAFF
>NA|TRBJ2-7|TRBV11-2|NA
TGTGCCAGCAGCTTAGGGCATGGGGTCGAGCAGTACTTC
CASSLGHGVEQYF